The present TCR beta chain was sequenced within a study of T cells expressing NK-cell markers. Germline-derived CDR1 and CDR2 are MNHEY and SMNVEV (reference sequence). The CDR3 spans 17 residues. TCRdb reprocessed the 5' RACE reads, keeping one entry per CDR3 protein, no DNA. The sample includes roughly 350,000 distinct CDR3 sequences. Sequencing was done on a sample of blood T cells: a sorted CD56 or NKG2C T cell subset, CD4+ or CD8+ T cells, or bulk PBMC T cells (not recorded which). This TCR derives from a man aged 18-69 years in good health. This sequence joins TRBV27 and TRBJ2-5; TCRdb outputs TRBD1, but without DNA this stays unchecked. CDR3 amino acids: CASSLRAGGRPQETQYF.